This T cell receptor beta chain was sequenced during a study of blood T cell repertoires in COVID-19. Whole-study context: Acute-phase and convalescent COVID-19 samples originated in the United States, Italy and Spain. T cells, B-cell-depleted T cells, or PBMCs provided the cDNA or gDNA that served as material.

Methods used by the authors: Amplification from reference gene primers served as the basis for estimated nucleated cell counts. Profiling relied on immunoSEQ multiplex PCR, and the TCRdb table lists in-frame clones only, not all of them. That table furnishes V, J and clone size, whereas the DNA furnished D and trimming. The data contain tens of thousands of clones, 85% to 90% of them seen just once; the ten biggest clones take up about 1.4%. This clonotype originated in a man in his 60s with acute or convalescent COVID-19. The source material was peripheral blood.

The CDR3 nucleotides are TGTGCCAGCAGTGAGTTGGAAACCGGGACAGGGGTCAACGAGCAGTACTTC. It yields the protein CASSELETGTGVNEQYF. V and J are TRBV2 and TRBJ2-7, with TRBD1 identical over 10 bases. Trimming cost V 3 bases and J 5 bases; bases outside gene matches: 13. Germline CDR1 SNHLY, CDR2 FYNNEI. The CDR3 totals 17 residues.